This T cell receptor (beta chain) was captured in a study of T cells after yellow fever vaccination. This clonotype was counted ten times or more. Via MiXCR, TCRdb re-called the 5' RACE reads, giving one row per CDR3 protein. There are 300,000 or so distinct CDR3 sequences in the sample; under 9% occur only once, and over 3% lies in the top ten. The trim removed 3 bases at V and 0 bases at J, leaving 1 base unmatched. CDR3 size: 14 residues. CDR1 is DFQATT, CDR2 SNEGSKA, per germline (reference sequence). The V and J genes are TRBV20-1 and TRBJ1-3; 8 bases align to TRBD1. The origin of this receptor is a man younger than 35 who received the YFV17D yellow fever vaccine. This sample comprised CD4+ T cells sorted from PBMCs, obtained 5 days after the yellow fever booster vaccination. The DNA of the CDR3 is TGCAGTGCTAGTCAGGGGGCCTCTGGAAACACCATATATTTT. Residues: CSASQGASGNTIYF.